These 29 T cell receptor beta chains came from one sample sequenced in a study of T-cell reconstitution after alpha-beta-depleted transplantation in children listed by TCRdb under 2016. The label giving this sample's treatment or condition can be read as: allogeneic hematopoietic cell transplantation with graft depleted of TCRalphabeta T cells and CD19 B cells. Library preparation was by PCR. The listed sequencing device is Illumina HiSeq 2500. Molecular barcoding was employed in the preparation of TCR libraries, with unique molecular identifiers being used to normalize TCRbeta repertoire quantification. TCRdb trimmed the raw reads at Q25, called clones with MiXCR and kept productive beta chains. Every entry covers one CDR3 protein and lists the most common genes and DNA from its rows. This sample has 550,000 to 600,000 distinct CDR3 sequences in its table, and about 21% of those were observed once. The ten largest account for roughly 13% of the sample.

Sequencing used PBMCs, mostly from graft donor cells, obtained 360 days after TCRalphabeta/CD19-depleted stem cell transplant. The receptors were gathered from a boy less than two years old who had a stem cell transplant for acute myeloid leukemia, so the T cells may come from the graft donor.

This clonotype came up many times. The chain joins TRBV20-1 to TRBJ1-5; a possible D gene is TRBD1 (5 bases). Trimming left V 0 bases short and J 5 bases short, with 17 bases between. The CDR3 totals 16 residues. Germline-derived CDR1 and CDR2 are DFQATT and SNEGSKA (reference sequence). In nucleotides, the CDR3 is TGCAGTGCTAGAGATGGCCAGGGCCCGACAGATCAGCCCCAGCATTTT. The encoded protein is CSARDGQGPTDQPQHF.

The rearrangement links TRBV4-1 to TRBJ2-1, with 12 bases aligning to TRBD2. The CDR3 has 21 residues. Per the germline V gene, CDR1 is MGHRA and CDR2 is YSYEKL. Trimming removed 0 bases from V and 4 bases from J; junction bases left unmatched: 16. The CDR3 nucleotides read TGCGCCAGCAGCCAAGATCACGCAGGGCCCCTGACTAGCGGGGGATACAATGAGCAGTTCTTC. Its protein is CASSQDHAGPLTSGGYNEQFF.

This clonotype was recorded many times. The chain couples TRBV5-1 to TRBJ1-4; 8 nucleotides match TRBD1. J gave up 7 bases and V 1 base, and 15 bases lay outside the gene matches. CDR1 is SGHRS and CDR2 is YFSETQ in the germline V gene. This CDR3 is 18 amino acids long. Here the CDR3 reads CASSLTGTGPLGGEKLFF. As DNA, the CDR3 is TGCGCCAGCAGCTTGACCGGGACAGGTCCCTTGGGAGGTGAAAAACTGTTTTTT. The full variable domain, completed using reference TRBV5-1 and TRBJ1-4, is KAGVTQTPRYLIKTRGQQVTLSCSPISGHRSVSWYQQTPGQGLQFLFEYFSETQRNKGNFPGRFSGRQFSNSRSEMNVSTLELGDSALYLCASSLTGTGPLGGEKLFFGSGTQLSVL.

The chain joins TRBV7-2 to TRBJ2-7; D may match TRBD1 or TRBD2 (6 bases each). Trimming took off 2 bases at V and 5 bases at J, with 19 bases between the two ends. Per the germline V gene, CDR1 is SGHTA and CDR2 is FQGNSA. This CDR3 contains 16 residues. The CDR3 is CASSLKGGKKSNEQYF. CDR3 DNA: TGTGCCAGCAGCTTAAAGGGGGGCAAAAAGTCAAACGAGCAGTACTTC.

This clonotype showed up many times. The CDR3 DNA is TGTGCCAGCAGTGAAGAACAGGGGAGCAATCAGCCCCAGCATTTT. Translated, it gives CASSEEQGSNQPQHF. The gene calls are TRBV6-1 and TRBJ1-5, with 7 bases fitting TRBD1. The germline V gene has CDR1 MNHNS and CDR2 SASEGT. The V gene end was trimmed by 1 base and the J gene end by 1 base; junction bases not matched to a gene: 1. The CDR3 sequence is 15 residues long.

This clonotype has a count of ten or more. V usage is TRBV5-6 and J usage is TRBJ2-5, with D possibly matching TRBD1 (5 bases). The CDR3 is made up of 16 amino acids. Germline CDR1 reads SGHDT; CDR2 reads YYEEEE. Trimming stripped 2 bases from V and 2 bases from J, with 16 bases between. For the CDR3, the DNA is TGTGCCAGCAGCTTTCTAGGACAATCAGCGCAAGAGACCCAGTACTTC. Encoded protein: CASSFLGQSAQETQYF.

This clonotype has a handful of counts. V gene TRBV15 combines with J gene TRBJ1-5; D is ambiguous. Trimming left V 2 bases short and J 0 bases short, with 14 bases between. The CDR3 extends over 17 amino acids. Germline CDR1 LNHNV, CDR2 YYDKDF (reference sequence). The chain's CDR3 is CATSRHPLEGSNQPQHF. DNA for the CDR3: TGTGCCACCAGCAGACATCCCCTCGAAGGTAGCAATCAGCCCCAGCATTTT.

The CDR3 DNA is TGCAGCGTTCAGAGGGCCGCTGAAGCTTTCTTT. This gives the protein CSVQRAAEAFF. This chain connects TRBV29-1 to TRBJ1-1; D is uncertain. Germline CDR1 SQVTM, CDR2 ANQGSEA. The CDR3 is 11 amino acids. Trimming removed 5 bases at V and 6 bases at J, with 10 bases between. Looking up the rest from reference TRBV29-1 and TRBJ1-1 gives the full variable domain: SAVISQKPSRDICQRGTSLTIQCQVDSQVTMMFWYRQQPGQSLTLIATANQGSEATYESGFVIDKFPISRPNLTFSTLTVSNMSPEDSSIYLCSVQRAAEAFFGQGTRLTVV.

Notes on this clonotype: This CDR3 fails to terminate in the conserved phenylalanine or tryptophan, so it likely reflects a read error. The chain couples TRBV20-1 to TRBJ1-4; D is unclear. Trimming took 5 bases from V and 7 from J, leaving 8 bases between them. Germline-derived CDR1 and CDR2 are DFQATT and SNEGSKA (reference sequence). CDR3 length: 11 amino acids. The CDR3 is CSASETEKLFS. The CDR3, as DNA: TGCAGTGCTTCTGAAACTGAAAAACTGTTTTCT.

This clonotype has just a few counts. The J gene is TRBJ2-7, the V gene TRBV11-2; TRBD1 matches at 7 bases. CDR3 size: 15 residues. With V trimmed by 4 bases and J by 3 bases, 9 bases remained unmatched. Germline CDR1 is SGHAT and CDR2 is FQNNGV. CDR3 region: CASSSSRDSLYEQYF. The CDR3 nucleotides are TGTGCCAGCAGCTCGTCCCGGGACAGCCTCTACGAGCAGTACTTC.

The chain combines TRBV6-1 with TRBJ2-2; D not certain. CDR1 is MNHNS and CDR2 is SASEGT in the germline V gene. Trimming cost V 0 bases and J 3 bases, with 8 bases left between them. CDR3 length: 15 amino acids. CDR3 in amino acids: CASSEARTDTGELFF. The CDR3 coding sequence is TGTGCCAGCAGTGAAGCGAGAACAGACACCGGGGAGCTGTTTTTT.

The chain joins TRBV6-1 to TRBJ2-5; 8 bases are shared with TRBD2. CDR1 and CDR2 (germline): MNHNS, SASEGT. With 8 bases clipped from V and 1 base from J, the junction kept 6 bases outside the gene matches. The CDR3 contains 14 residues. DNA for the CDR3: TGTGCCAGCCGAGCTAGCGGGCGCCAAGAGACCCAGTACTTC. This translates into CASRASGRQETQYF.

The table lists this clonotype with many counts. The V gene is TRBV5-1, the J gene TRBJ2-4; TRBD2 matches 13 bases. The CDR3 consists of 17 residues. Per germline, CDR1 SGHRS and CDR2 YFSETQ. Trimming removed 4 bases from V and 3 bases from J; junction bases left unmatched: 7. CDR3: CASSLLAGGLGKNIQYF. The CDR3 DNA reads as TGCGCCAGCAGCCTACTAGCGGGGGGGCTCGGCAAAAACATTCAGTACTTC.

This clonotype was counted many times. This rearrangement joins TRBV29-1 to TRBJ1-1, with D uncertain. Germline assignment: CDR1 SQVTM and CDR2 ANQGSEA. The V end was cut by 4 bases, the J end by 3 bases, with 6 bases between. This CDR3 comprises 11 residues. The CDR3 is CSVVAYTEAFF. The CDR3 region has the DNA TGCAGCGTTGTGGCTTACACTGAAGCTTTCTTT.

This clonotype was counted between two and nine times. The V call is TRBV6-1, the J call TRBJ2-7; possibly TRBD1 for D (6 bases). The CDR3 covers 14 residues. V lost 8 bases to trimming and J lost 3 bases, with 17 bases between them. The V gene's germline CDR1 is MNHNS and CDR2 SASEGT. CDR3 region: CASSRAGDFYEQYV. The CDR3 DNA follows: TGTGCCAGCTCTAGGGCAGGGGATTTCTACGAGCAGTACGTC.

The V gene is TRBV4-2, the J gene TRBJ2-3; 9 bases are a match to TRBD2. Trimming removed 4 bases from V and 2 bases from J; junction bases left unmatched: 10. Germline values: CDR1 LGHNA, CDR2 YNFKEQ. CDR3 size: 17 residues. CDR3 DNA sequence: TGTGCCAGCAGCCCGACCTGGGCGGGGGGGCTCACAGATACGCAGTATTTT. This encodes CASSPTWAGGLTDTQYF.

This clonotype was observed many times. One end of the junction does not line up with germline, which may come from a read error. V usage is TRBV20-1 and J usage is TRBJ1-2, with no clear D. The CDR3 loop spans 14 amino acids. Germline CDR1 is DFQATT and CDR2 is SNEGSKA (reference sequence). In DNA, the CDR3 is TGCAGTGCGAGAGGGTCGAATGGGGTTGGTGGCTACACCTTC. Protein: CSARGSNGVGGYTF.

The CDR3 reads CASSLRGGGELFF. The CDR3 DNA reads as TGTGCCAGCAGCTTGCGGGGAGGCGGGGAGCTGTTTTTT. The chain is built from TRBV5-4 and TRBJ2-2, with D perhaps TRBD2 (6 bases). This CDR3 is 13 amino acids long. With 1 base removed from V and 7 bases from J, the gap between germline ends came to 8 bases. Germline CDR1 SGHNT, CDR2 YYREEE (reference sequence). The full variable domain, with the rest looked up from reference TRBV5-4 and TRBJ2-2, is ETGVTQSPTHLIKTRGQQVTLRCSSQSGHNTVSWYQQALGQGPQFIFQYYREEENGRGNFPPRFSGLQFPNYSSELNVNALELDDSALYLCASSLRGGGELFFGEGSRLTVL.

This clonotype appeared many times. The V call is TRBV29-1, the J call TRBJ2-4; 7 bases fit TRBD1. V was pared by 4 bases and J by 4 bases, with 10 bases of the junction left unmatched. Germline lookup yields CDR1 SQVTM and CDR2 ANQGSEA. The length of the CDR3 is 15 residues. CDR3 amino acids: CSVVGTGQPKNIQYF. The DNA of the CDR3 is TGCAGCGTTGTGGGGACGGGACAGCCGAAAAACATTCAGTACTTC. Together with reference TRBV29-1 and TRBJ2-4, the CDR3 gives the full variable domain: SAVISQKPSRDICQRGTSLTIQCQVDSQVTMMFWYRQQPGQSLTLIATANQGSEATYESGFVIDKFPISRPNLTFSTLTVSNMSPEDSSIYLCSVVGTGQPKNIQYFGAGTRLSVL.

The J gene is TRBJ1-1, the V gene TRBV20-1, with D perhaps matching TRBD1 (6 bases). CDR3 length equals 12 residues. Germline V gene data show CDR1 as DFQATT and CDR2 as SNEGSKA (reference sequence). The V end lost 3 bases, the J end lost 6 bases, and 11 bases lay between the germline ends. CDR3 sequence (DNA): TGCAGTGCTAGGGCCAGGGGTCCTGAAGCTTTCTTT. As protein: CSARARGPEAFF.

This clonotype was counted a few times. The chain is built from TRBV5-5 and TRBJ2-6; the D gene is possibly TRBD2 (6 bases). Trimming removed 7 bases at V and 0 bases at J, with 20 bases between. The germline gives CDR1 SGHKS, CDR2 YYEKEE (reference sequence). The CDR3 is 18 amino acids. The CDR3 region is CASHGVGGFSSGANVLTF. The CDR3 coding sequence is TGTGCCAGCCACGGAGTGGGGGGATTTTCCTCTGGGGCCAACGTCCTGACTTTC.

This clonotype occurred a few times. The rearrangement joins TRBV12-3 or TRBV12-4 to TRBJ2-5; D may match TRBD1 or TRBD2 (5 bases each). The V end lost 5 bases, the J end lost 1 base, and 8 bases lay between the germline ends. The CDR3 totals 13 residues. CDR3 in amino acids: CASSPGAQETQYF. The CDR3 bases are TGTGCCAGCAGTCCCGGGGCCCAAGAGACCCAGTACTTC.

This clonotype was observed many times. This chain connects TRBV5-1 to TRBJ1-6; no reliable D call. Trimming stripped 4 bases from V and 5 bases from J, with 16 bases between. The length of the CDR3 is 16 residues. Germline-derived CDR1 and CDR2 are SGHRS and YFSETQ. CDR3 amino acids: CASSPRVSGDNSPLHF. The DNA of the CDR3 is TGCGCCAGCAGCCCGAGGGTGTCAGGAGATAATTCACCCCTCCACTTT.

This clonotype was found many times. J is TRBJ1-5 and V is TRBV20-1; no definite D call. There are 15 residues in the CDR3. V lost 3 bases, J lost 1 base, and 13 bases lay in between. Germline loops: CDR1 DFQATT, CDR2 SNEGSKA (reference sequence). DNA for the CDR3: TGCAGTGCTAGTTTGGCCGAGCACAGCAATCAGCCCCAGCATTTT. Protein product: CSASLAEHSNQPQHF.

This clonotype was found a few times. J is TRBJ2-3 and V is TRBV6-5; D is undetermined. CDR3 length: 13 residues. Per the germline V gene, CDR1 is MNHEY and CDR2 is SVGAGI. Trimming removed 2 bases at V and 3 bases at J, with 6 bases between. The CDR3 loop is CASSYANTDTQYF. CDR3 sequence (DNA): TGTGCCAGCAGTTACGCCAATACAGATACGCAGTATTTT.

This clonotype was recorded many times. The chain links TRBV28 to TRBJ1-2; no clear D gene. CDR1 is MDHEN and CDR2 is SYDVKM in the germline V gene. This CDR3 has 11 residues. The V end lost 7 bases, the J end lost 4 bases, and 7 bases lay between the germline ends. This CDR3 is CASKSSYGYTF. CDR3 in DNA: TGTGCCAGCAAGAGCAGCTATGGCTACACCTTC.

This clonotype has a handful of counts. The J gene is TRBJ1-4, the V gene TRBV12-3 or TRBV12-4, with TRBD1 matching 7 bases. The CDR3 covers 15 residues. Trimming removed 2 bases from V and 13 bases from J; junction bases left unmatched: 13. CDR3 coding DNA: TGTGCCAGCAGTTTACTGAGGTCGGGGCAGGGGGGACTGTTTTTT. Amino acids: CASSLLRSGQGGLFF.

This clonotype was recorded at least ten times. The V call is TRBV12-3 or TRBV12-4, the J call TRBJ2-5; D might be TRBD1 (6 bases). Trimming removed 7 bases at V and 4 bases at J, with 13 bases between. The CDR3 runs to 13 residues. DNA of the CDR3: TGTGCCAGCACCCCGACAGGCGGAGAGACCCAGTACTTC. Its protein product is CASTPTGGETQYF.

The rearrangement uses TRBV29-1 and TRBJ1-3; D gene unclear. Per the germline V gene, CDR1 is SQVTM and CDR2 is ANQGSEA. The CDR3 extends over 11 amino acids. The V and J ends lost 3 bases and 0 bases respectively, with 0 bases between them. The CDR3 nucleotides read TGCAGCGTTGACTCTGGAAACACCATATATTTT. It is translated as CSVDSGNTIYF. Filled out from reference TRBV29-1 and TRBJ1-3, the complete variable domain reads SAVISQKPSRDICQRGTSLTIQCQVDSQVTMMFWYRQQPGQSLTLIATANQGSEATYESGFVIDKFPISRPNLTFSTLTVSNMSPEDSSIYLCSVDSGNTIYFGEGSWLTVV.